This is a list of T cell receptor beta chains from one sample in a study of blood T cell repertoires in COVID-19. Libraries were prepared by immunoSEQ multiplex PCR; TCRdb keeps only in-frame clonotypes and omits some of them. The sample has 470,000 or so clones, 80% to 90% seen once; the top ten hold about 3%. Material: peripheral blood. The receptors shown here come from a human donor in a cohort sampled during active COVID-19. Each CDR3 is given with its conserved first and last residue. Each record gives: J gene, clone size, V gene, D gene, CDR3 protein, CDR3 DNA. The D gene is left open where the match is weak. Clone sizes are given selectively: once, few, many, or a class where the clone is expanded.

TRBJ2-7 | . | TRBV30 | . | CAWSVGLGHSYEQYF | TGTGCCTGGAGTGTAGGTTTGGGACATAGCTACGAGCAGTACTTC
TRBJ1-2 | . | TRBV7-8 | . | CASSLAGAGSSYGYTF | TGTGCCAGCAGCTTAGCGGGGGCAGGCTCTTCCTATGGCTACACCTTC
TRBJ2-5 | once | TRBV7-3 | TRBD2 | CASRLTSDIQETQYF | TGTGCCAGCAGGTTAACTAGCGACATCCAAGAGACCCAGTACTTC
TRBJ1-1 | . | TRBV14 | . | CASSRQRNTEAFF | TGTGCCAGCAGCCGACAGAGGAACACTGAAGCTTTCTTT
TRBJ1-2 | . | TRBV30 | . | CAWSVTVNYGYTF | TGTGCCTGGAGTGTGACAGTTAACTATGGCTACACCTTC
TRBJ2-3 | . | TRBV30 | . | CAWSESPDTQYF | TGTGCCTGGAGTGAGAGCCCCGATACGCAGTATTTT
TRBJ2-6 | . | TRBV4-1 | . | CASSRGRASGANVLTF | TGCGCCAGCAGCCGGGGGCGTGCCTCTGGGGCCAACGTCCTGACTTTC
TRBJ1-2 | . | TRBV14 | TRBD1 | CASSLSGKGAVHTF | TGTGCCAGCAGCCTCTCCGGGAAGGGGGCGGTCCACACCTTC
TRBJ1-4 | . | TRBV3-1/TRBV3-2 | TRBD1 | CASSQDWGTGPEKLFF | TGTGCCAGCAGCCAAGATTGGGGGACAGGACCCGAAAAACTGTTTTTT
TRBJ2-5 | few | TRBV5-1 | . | CASSLEGQEYQETQYF | TGCGCCAGCAGCTTGGAGGGGCAGGAGTACCAAGAGACCCAGTACTTC
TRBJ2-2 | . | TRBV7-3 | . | CASSLNGGNTGELFF | TGTGCCAGCAGCTTAAACGGCGGGAACACCGGGGAGCTGTTTTTT
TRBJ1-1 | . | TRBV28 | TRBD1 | CASRSGTGVLRTEAFF | TGTGCCAGCAGAAGCGGGACAGGGGTTCTACGCACTGAAGCTTTCTTT
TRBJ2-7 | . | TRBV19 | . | CASSIQGYYEQYF | TGTGCCAGTAGTATACAGGGGTACTACGAGCAGTACTTC
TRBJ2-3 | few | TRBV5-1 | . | CASSLGTSSVLTDTQYF | TGCGCCAGCAGCTTAGGTACGTCGAGCGTGCTCACAGATACGCAGTATTTT
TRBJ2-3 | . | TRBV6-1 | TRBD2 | CASSEFGLAGVRTDTQYF | TGTGCCAGCAGTGAATTTGGACTAGCGGGAGTTCGCACAGATACGCAGTATTTT
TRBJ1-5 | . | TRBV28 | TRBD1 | CASSGDRVWHQPQHF | TGTGCCAGCAGTGGGGACAGGGTATGGCATCAGCCCCAGCATTTT
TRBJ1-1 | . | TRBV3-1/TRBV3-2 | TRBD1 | CASSHHDRGWTEAFF | TGTGCCAGCAGCCACCACGACAGGGGGTGGACTGAAGCTTTCTTT
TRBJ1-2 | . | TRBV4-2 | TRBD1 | CASSQDGTGGGYTF | TGTGCCAGCAGCCAAGATGGGACAGGGGGCGGCTACACCTTC
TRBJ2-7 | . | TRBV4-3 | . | CASSQVLGLSYEQYF | TGCGCCAGCAGCCAAGTTTTGGGACTCTCCTACGAGCAGTACTTC
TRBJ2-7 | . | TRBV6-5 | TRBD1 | CASSKGWTGGYEQYF | TGTGCCAGCAGTAAGGGTTGGACAGGGGGATACGAGCAGTACTTC
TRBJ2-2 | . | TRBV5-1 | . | CASSFQGNTGELFF | TGCGCCAGCAGCTTTCAGGGGAACACCGGGGAGCTGTTTTTT
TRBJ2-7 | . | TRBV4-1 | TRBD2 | CASSQDPTGGPVKSYEQYF | TGCGCCAGCAGCCAAGATCCTACGGGAGGGCCGGTTAAGAGCTACGAGCAGTACTTC
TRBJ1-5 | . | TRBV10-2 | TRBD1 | CASRGQGGQPQHF | TGCGCCAGCAGGGGACAGGGCGGGCAGCCCCAGCATTTT
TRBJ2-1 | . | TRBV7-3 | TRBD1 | CASSPIRTGYNEQFF | TGTGCCAGCAGCCCTATACGGACAGGCTACAATGAGCAGTTCTTC
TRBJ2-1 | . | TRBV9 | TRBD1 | CASSVADRGRDEQFF | TGTGCCAGCAGCGTGGCGGACAGGGGGCGAGATGAGCAGTTCTTC
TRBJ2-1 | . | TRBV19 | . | CASKTAGSYNEQFF | TGTGCCAGTAAAACGGCAGGCTCCTACAATGAGCAGTTCTTC
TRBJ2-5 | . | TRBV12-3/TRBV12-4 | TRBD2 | CASSKSGGVAQYF | TGTGCCAGCAGTAAAAGCGGGGGGGTGGCCCAGTACTTC
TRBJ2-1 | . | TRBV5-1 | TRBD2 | CASSQRTSGNEQFF | TGCGCCAGCAGCCAAAGGACTAGTGGCAATGAGCAGTTCTTC
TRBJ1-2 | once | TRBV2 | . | CASSITGHPFF | TGTGCCAGCAGTATTACGGGACACCCCTTCTTC
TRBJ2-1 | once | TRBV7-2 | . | CASSSLGGPYNEQFF | TGTGCCAGCAGCTCTCTGGGGGGGCCCTACAATGAGCAGTTCTTC
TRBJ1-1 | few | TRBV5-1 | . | CASSPSGGLTGRTEAFF | TGCGCCAGCAGCCCCTCCGGAGGCCTCACCGGGAGGACTGAAGCTTTCTTT
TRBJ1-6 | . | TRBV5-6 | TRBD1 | CASSFRRGQGISGSPLHF | TGTGCCAGCAGCTTCCGAAGGGGACAGGGAATATCCGGGTCACCCCTCCACTTT
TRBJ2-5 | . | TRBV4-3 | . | CASSQDRPSGTQYF | TGCGCCAGCAGCCAAGATAGGCCGAGCGGGACCCAGTACTTC
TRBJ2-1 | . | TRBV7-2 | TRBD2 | CASSRTSGESYNEQFF | TGTGCCAGCAGCCGGACTAGCGGGGAGTCCTACAATGAGCAGTTCTTC
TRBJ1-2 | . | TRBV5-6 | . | CASSSTPIATYYGYTF | TGTGCCAGCAGCTCGACACCTATCGCTACCTACTATGGCTACACCTTC
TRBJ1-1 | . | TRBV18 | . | CASSPGQALEAFF | TGTGCCAGCTCACCGGGGCAGGCCCTTGAAGCTTTCTTT
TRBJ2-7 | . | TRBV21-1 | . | CASSTGTSGSSYEQYF | TGTGCCAGCAGCACCGGGACTAGCGGGAGTTCCTACGAGCAGTACTTC
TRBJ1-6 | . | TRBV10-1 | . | CASSLTGSNSPLHF | TGCGCCAGCAGCCTGACAGGATCGAATTCACCCCTCCACTTT
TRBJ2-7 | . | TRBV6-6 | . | CASSLPGFPAYEQYF | TGTGCCAGCAGTTTACCGGGATTCCCTGCCTACGAGCAGTACTTC
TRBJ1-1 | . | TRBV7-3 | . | CASSSFESPVQAFF | TGTGCCAGCAGCTCCTTCGAGTCACCCGTGCAAGCTTTCTTT
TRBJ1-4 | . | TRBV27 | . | CASSLLRDAAANEKLFF | TGTGCCAGCAGTTTATTAAGAGACGCGGCGGCTAATGAAAAACTGTTTTTT
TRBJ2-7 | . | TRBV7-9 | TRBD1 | CASSLGDRGPYEQYF | TGTGCCAGCAGCTTAGGCGACAGGGGGCCCTACGAGCAGTACTTC
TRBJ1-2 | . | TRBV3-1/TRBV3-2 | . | CASSQAGAGSNYGYTF | TGTGCCAGCAGCCAAGCAGGGGCCGGGTCTAACTATGGCTACACCTTC
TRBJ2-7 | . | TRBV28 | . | CASSFGSWEQYF | TGTGCCAGCAGTTTTGGCAGTTGGGAGCAGTACTTC
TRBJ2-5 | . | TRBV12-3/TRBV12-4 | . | CASREKETQYF | TGTGCCAGCAGGGAGAAAGAGACCCAGTACTTC
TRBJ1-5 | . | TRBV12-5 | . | CASCRVPSDGNQPQHF | TGTGCTAGCTGCAGGGTCCCTTCGGACGGCAATCAGCCCCAGCATTTT
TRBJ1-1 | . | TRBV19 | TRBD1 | CASSMRGTGGYTEAFF | TGTGCCAGTAGTATGAGGGGAACAGGGGGGTACACTGAAGCTTTCTTT
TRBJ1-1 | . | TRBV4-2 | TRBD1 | CASSQDRVGSTEAFF | TGTGCCAGCAGCCAGGACAGGGTAGGGAGCACTGAAGCTTTCTTT
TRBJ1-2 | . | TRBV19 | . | CASSTTTGTPGYTF | TGTGCCAGTAGTACCACTACAGGGACCCCGGGCTACACCTTC
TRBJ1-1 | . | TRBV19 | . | CASSTLVAHTEAFF | TGTGCCAGTAGTACCCTAGTAGCCCACACTGAAGCTTTCTTT
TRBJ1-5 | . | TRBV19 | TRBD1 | CASTNQGVGQPQHF | TGTGCCAGCACGAATCAGGGGGTCGGTCAGCCCCAGCATTTT
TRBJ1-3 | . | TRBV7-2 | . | CASSPPGGILLSGNTIYF | TGTGCCAGCAGCCCCCCGGGGGGGATACTTCTCTCTGGAAACACCATATATTTT
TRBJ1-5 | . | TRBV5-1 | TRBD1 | CASSLGDREGQPQHF | TGCGCCAGCAGCTTGGGGGACAGGGAAGGTCAGCCCCAGCATTTT